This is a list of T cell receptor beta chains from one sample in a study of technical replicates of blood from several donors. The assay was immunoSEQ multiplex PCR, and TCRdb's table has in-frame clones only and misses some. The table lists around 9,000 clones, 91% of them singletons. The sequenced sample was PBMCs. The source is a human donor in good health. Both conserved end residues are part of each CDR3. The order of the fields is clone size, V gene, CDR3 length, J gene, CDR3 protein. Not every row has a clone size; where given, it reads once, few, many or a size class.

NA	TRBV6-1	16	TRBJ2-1	CASSELFAGVTNEQFF
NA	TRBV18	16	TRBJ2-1	CASSQGGGETYNEQFF
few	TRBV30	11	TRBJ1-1	CASTGWTEAFF
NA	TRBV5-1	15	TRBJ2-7	CASSSRPFSPDEQYF
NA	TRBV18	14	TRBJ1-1	CASSTGTDNTEAFF
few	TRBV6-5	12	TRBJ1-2	CASSYSGAGYTF
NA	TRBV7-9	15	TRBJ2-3	CASSPDRRPTDTQYF
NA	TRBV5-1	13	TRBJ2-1	CASSSPGLNEQFF
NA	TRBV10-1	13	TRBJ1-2	CASSPGTAYGYTF
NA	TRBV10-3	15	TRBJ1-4	CAISVNRAGEEKLFF
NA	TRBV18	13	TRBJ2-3	CASSPNSGDTQYF
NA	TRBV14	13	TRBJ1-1	CASSQEGRGDAFF
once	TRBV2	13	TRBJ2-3	CASNRQGSDTQYF
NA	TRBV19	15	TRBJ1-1	CASSSPSQGKTEAFF
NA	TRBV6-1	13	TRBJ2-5	CASSGDAGETQYF
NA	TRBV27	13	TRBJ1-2	CASSLTGGVGYTF
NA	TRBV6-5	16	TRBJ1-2	CASSYGLGTTNYGYTF
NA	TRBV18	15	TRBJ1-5	CASSPPAGGSQPQHF
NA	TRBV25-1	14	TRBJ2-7	CASSFSRRSDEQYF
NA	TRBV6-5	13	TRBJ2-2	CASSYYETGELFF
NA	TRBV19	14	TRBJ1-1	CASSFNSGPTEAFF
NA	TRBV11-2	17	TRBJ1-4	CASSFYPKGKIGEKLFF
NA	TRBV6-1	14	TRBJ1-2	CASNIYGTGYGYTF